The 10 T cell receptor beta chains given below trace back to one sample, sequenced in a study of PD-L1 blockade in urothelial cancer. Time point of the sample: peripheral blood 6 weeks after treatment start. This table comes from immunoSEQ multiplex PCR, and its TCRdb copy is limited to in-frame clones, with some not included. The sample has about 30,000 clones; about 89% are singletons. The source material was PBMCs, sampled around atezolizumab (anti-PD-L1) treatment. These receptors were collected from a man at least 80 years old with urothelial cancer.

The chain has TRBV5-6 and TRBJ2-1; D might be TRBD2 (5 bases). Trimming shortened V by 5 bases and J by 7 bases, and 13 bases separated the two germline ends. The CDR3 length is 13 residues. Germline V CDR1 and CDR2: SGHDT, YYEEEE. CDR3 sequence reads: CASRRVSGNEQFF. In nucleotides, the CDR3 is TGTGCCAGCAGACGGGTCTCGGGGAATGAGCAGTTCTTC.

The CDR3 loop reads CATSLDARSSGSTNEQFF. In nucleotides, the CDR3 is TGTGCCACCAGCCTAGATGCGCGGTCTAGCGGGAGTACGAATGAGCAGTTCTTC. This rearrangement joins TRBV15 to TRBJ2-1, with 10 bases identical to TRBD2. In germline, CDR1 is LNHNV, CDR2 YYDKDF (reference sequence). Trimming cost V 5 bases and J 7 bases; bases outside gene matches: 17. The CDR3 loop spans 18 amino acids.

The rearrangement joins TRBV5-6 to TRBJ2-5; D not certain. This CDR3 has 12 amino acids. Germline V gene lookup returns CDR1 SGHDT and CDR2 YYEEEE. V gave up 0 bases and J gave up 3 bases, with 3 bases separating them. CDR3 nucleotides: TGTGCCAGCAGCTTGGGAGAAGAGACCCAGTACTTC. As protein: CASSLGEETQYF.

The genes are TRBV9 and TRBJ2-4, with 7 positions matching TRBD1. The CDR3 runs to 19 residues. Germline assignment: CDR1 SGDLS and CDR2 YYNGEE. With 4 bases clipped from V and 0 bases from J, the junction kept 16 bases outside the gene matches. Here the CDR3 DNA reads TGTGCCAGCAGCCCACAAAGAGGGACAGACGAGGGAGCCAAAAACATTCAGTACTTC. Protein sequence: CASSPQRGTDEGAKNIQYF. The variable domain in full, with the rest retrieved from reference TRBV9 and TRBJ2-4, is DSGVTQTPKHLITATGQRVTLRCSPRSGDLSVYWYQQSLDQGLQFLIQYYNGEERAKGNILERFSAQQFPDLHSELNLSSLELGDSALYFCASSPQRGTDEGAKNIQYFGAGTRLSVL.

The chain joins TRBV5-1 to TRBJ1-1; no reliable D call. Between the trimmed V and J ends, which lost 3 bases and 0 bases, there was a span of 9 bases. The CDR3 sequence is 14 residues long. CDR1 and CDR2 (germline): SGHRS, YFSETQ. CDR3 in DNA: TGCGCCAGCAGCTCACAGACCATGAACACTGAAGCTTTCTTT. Encoded protein: CASSSQTMNTEAFF.

The chain combines TRBV6-1 with TRBJ1-5; 8 nucleotides line up with TRBD1. Germline V gene data show CDR1 as MNHNS and CDR2 as SASEGT. This CDR3 contains 14 residues. V shed 4 bases and J 3 bases; nucleotides not matched to a gene: 2. CDR3 in amino acids: CASSGTGNNQPQHF. The CDR3 nucleotides read TGTGCCAGCAGTGGGACAGGGAACAATCAGCCCCAGCATTTT.

V usage is TRBV6-6 and J usage is TRBJ2-2, with D maybe TRBD1 (6 bases). Between the trimmed V and J ends, which lost 7 bases and 3 bases, there was a span of 12 bases. This CDR3 region has 14 residues. Germline values: CDR1 MNHNY, CDR2 SVGAGI (reference sequence). The DNA of the CDR3 is TGTGCCAGCATCCAACAGGGATACACCGGGGAGCTGTTTTTT. Translated, it gives CASIQQGYTGELFF.

This chain uses TRBV19 with TRBJ1-3; TRBD1 is a possible D gene (6 bases). CDR3 length equals 16 residues. Germline CDR1 LNHDA, CDR2 SQIVND (reference sequence). V lost 6 bases and J 3 bases, leaving 18 bases between the germline ends. As DNA, the CDR3 is TGTGCCAGTAGGCCGAGGCAGGGGCGCGTTGGAAACACCATATATTTT. The encoded protein is CASRPRQGRVGNTIYF.

This chain joins TRBV5-6 and TRBJ2-3; 12 nucleotides match TRBD1. The trim removed 3 bases at V and 4 bases at J, leaving 6 bases unmatched. The germline gives CDR1 SGHDT, CDR2 YYEEEE. The CDR3 is 16 residues long. The CDR3 sequence: CASSWGTGGGADTQYF. CDR3 nucleotides: TGTGCCAGCAGCTGGGGGACAGGGGGCGGTGCAGATACGCAGTATTTT.

This clone has only one observation. The chain is built from TRBV7-2 and TRBJ1-5; possibly TRBD1 for D (5 bases). Trimming left V 3 bases short and J 4 bases short, with 13 bases between. Germline V gives CDR1 SGHTA, CDR2 FQGNSA. The CDR3 covers 15 residues. The CDR3 here is CASSLGEGSNQPQHF. The CDR3 DNA follows: TGTGCCAGCAGCTTGGGGGAGGGATCAAATCAGCCCCAGCATTTT.